This T cell receptor (beta chain) originates from a study of T cell repertoires in cytomegalovirus infection. Turning to the study itself: CMV infection plus the matching HLA type was flagged by public TCR beta signatures. General study points: Identification of carriers of CMV plus the relevant HLA was achieved through cumulative public TCR beta family frequency. In two of eight donors, the top clonotype was HLA-C-restricted CMV-specific.

MiXCR, applied by TCRdb to the reads, yields one record per CDR3 protein. The top ten clones hold 93% of a sample with tens of thousands of distinct CDR3 sequences, approximately 43% of them seen once. This clonotype came up once. The antigen remains unidentified. This TCR was sampled from a human donor in good health (CMV status not recorded). Some clones in this sample may be carry-over from other donors' samples. This specimen was CD8+ T cells from cultured PBMCs, taken from culture after CMV antigen stimulation.

CDR3 bases: TGTGCCAGCAGCGTAGCTAGCGGGGGGGCCGCAGATACGCAGTATTTT. Its translation is CASSVASGGAADTQYF. The chain links TRBV9 to TRBJ2-3, with 12 bases that match TRBD2. The CDR3 runs to 16 residues. V was pared by 0 bases and J by 4 bases, with 3 bases of the junction left unmatched. Per germline, CDR1 SGDLS and CDR2 YYNGEE. The full variable domain, rest sourced from reference TRBV9 and TRBJ2-3, is DSGVTQTPKHLITATGQRVTLRCSPRSGDLSVYWYQQSLDQGLQFLIQYYNGEERAKGNILERFSAQQFPDLHSELNLSSLELGDSALYFCASSVASGGAADTQYFGPGTRLTVL.